Listed below are T cell receptor beta chains from one sample, sequenced in a study of blood T cell repertoires in COVID-19. Sequencing used immunoSEQ multiplex PCR; TCRdb keeps in-frame clones, though not all of them. The profile covers 80,000 to 95,000 clones, with 89% appearing a single time and about 3.3% taken by the ten largest. The sample taken for sequencing was peripheral blood. The origin of the receptors is a woman aged 65 to 85 with acute or convalescent COVID-19. The CDR3 runs from the conserved cysteine through the conserved F or W. The order of the fields is V gene, clone size, D gene, J gene, CDR3 length, CDR3 DNA, CDR3 protein. The D gene is left open where the match is weak. Not all rows give a size; the values are once, few, many and, for expanded clones, a class.

TRBV5-1	NA	TRBD2	TRBJ2-1	15	TGCGCCAGCAGCATCCTCGGACTAGTACCCAATGAGCAGTTCTTC	CASSILGLVPNEQFF
TRBV6-4	NA	NA	TRBJ2-7	15	TGTGCCAGCAGTGACGGTCAGGGAATAACCTACGAGCAGTACTTC	CASSDGQGITYEQYF
TRBV6-1	NA	TRBD2	TRBJ2-7	15	TGTGCCAGCAGTGAAAGGGCTAGCGGGAATTACGAGCAGTACTTC	CASSERASGNYEQYF
TRBV30	NA	NA	TRBJ1-6	13	TGTGCCTGGAGGAGACAATCCAATTCACCCCTCCACTTT	CAWRRQSNSPLHF
TRBV5-1	NA	NA	TRBJ1-1	14	TGCGCCAGCAGCTTGGAACGGAGGAACACTGAAGCTTTCTTT	CASSLERRNTEAFF
TRBV7-2	NA	NA	TRBJ2-3	16	TGTGCCAGCAGCCCCCTGGGGGGGGCTCGGGCAGATACGCAGTATTTT	CASSPLGGARADTQYF
TRBV5-4	NA	NA	TRBJ2-2	12	TGTGCCAGCAACCAGGCTCACGGGGAGCTGTTTTTT	CASNQAHGELFF
TRBV7-9	NA	TRBD1	TRBJ1-1	14	TGTGCCAGCGCCTTCACAGGGGGCGGCACTGAAGCTTTCTTT	CASAFTGGGTEAFF
TRBV27	once	TRBD1	TRBJ1-5	15	TGTGCCAGCAGCAACAGGGGGACCCGCAATCAGCCCCAGCATTTT	CASSNRGTRNQPQHF
TRBV19	few	TRBD1	TRBJ1-2	13	TGTGCCAGTAGGCGGCAGGGGGGCTATGGCTACACCTTC	CASRRQGGYGYTF
TRBV5-4	NA	NA	TRBJ2-5	16	TGTGCCAGCAGCTTGGGGGGGGTTGCCCGCCAAGAGACCCAGTACTTC	CASSLGGVARQETQYF
TRBV25-1	once	NA	TRBJ2-7	15	TGTGCCAGCAGTGAATACGGCGGGGGCCACTACGAGCAGTACTTC	CASSEYGGGHYEQYF
TRBV19	NA	TRBD2	TRBJ2-7	14	TGTGCCAGTAGTGGGGCGGGAGGACCCTACGAGCAGTACTTC	CASSGAGGPYEQYF
TRBV28	NA	NA	TRBJ1-5	16	TGTGCCAGCAGTTACAGGACCCCGGCCGGCAATCAGCCCCAGCATTTT	CASSYRTPAGNQPQHF
TRBV14	NA	TRBD1	TRBJ2-1	16	TGTGCCAGCAGCCAAGAGTGGGGACAGCCTTACAATGAGCAGTTCTTC	CASSQEWGQPYNEQFF
TRBV2	NA	TRBD1	TRBJ1-1	14	TGTGCCAGCAGGAGGACAGGGCAATCTCCTGCGGCTTTCTTT	CASRRTGQSPAAFF
TRBV9	NA	NA	TRBJ2-2	13	TGTGCCAGCAGCCCCCGCGGCACCGGGGAGCTGTTTTTT	CASSPRGTGELFF